This T cell receptor (beta chain) was observed in a study of CD8+ T cells in alopecia areata (dated by TCRdb to about 2018). Turning to the overall study: Treated patients were enrolled in an open-label pilot trial of oral tofacitinib, 5 to 10 mg twice daily, for moderate-to-severe alopecia areata. Patients stayed on tofacitinib for 6 to 18 months and then had 6 months of follow-up off drug so that delayed response and recurrence could be assessed. For the treated patients, the SALT score, which quantifies what percentage of scalp surface area is affected, served as the measure of disease severity. In both human patients and the C3H/HeJ mouse model, the study applied high-throughput TCRbeta sequencing to look at T cell clonal expansion in alopecia areata. In humans, TCRbeta sequencing was performed on scalp tissue and on sorted CD4+ and CD8+ peripheral blood T cells from healthy controls and from patients with patchy or totalis/universalis alopecia areata. Biopsies were taken from tofacitinib-treated patients at baseline and at 4 and 24 weeks of treatment, and a later scalp biopsy was taken in several of the tofacitinib-treated patients. Scalp clonality was compared across normal scalp (n=4), patchy alopecia areata scalp (n=8), and alopecia totalis/universalis scalp (n=8). The RNA source kit depended on sample type: the PAXgene miRNA kit for fixed scalp, the miRNeasy kit for PBMCs, and the RNeasy kit for mouse skin. TCRbeta CDR3 regions were amplified by immunoSEQ multiplex PCR using 35 Vbeta forward and 13 Jbeta reverse primers. Study-wide findings and limitations: Scalp clonality and the number of expanded CD8+ clones among the top 100 scalp clones were significantly decreased by tofacitinib. Because the treated cohort was small and included a single nonresponder, larger studies are needed to assess links between baseline CD8+ expansion and response. Shared TCR sequences between patients were less evident than in mice, which may be partly attributable to HLA diversity in the patient population. During tofacitinib treatment, many expanded lesional clones stuck around in both scalp and blood, and this persistence may partly explain why relapse happens after treatment is stopped. Lesional scalp, especially in alopecia totalis/universalis, showed higher clonality and more expanded CD8+ clones than normal scalp, suggesting antigenic drive. Scalp TCR repertoire analysis is complicated because resident alphabeta T cells in normal human skin are also sequenced, whereas mouse skin is dominated by gammadelta T cells.

A remark on this clone: Its cognate antigen has yet to be identified. No base quality information exists; no much larger clone differs at one position.

The library relied on the immunoSEQ multiplex PCR assay. RNA was extracted from all samples and reverse transcribed into cDNA as template for TCR sequencing. SuperScript III was used for first-strand cDNA synthesis, primed with a 2:1 mix of oligo-dT and random hexamers. A synthetic immune receptor repertoire was used to assess amplification bias, and residual bias was removed computationally. In the authors' own workflow: Raw reads were preprocessed to remove errors, and CDR3 was defined by IMGT conventions from the conserved cysteine to phenylalanine. To get clonality, Shannon entropy was normalized by log2 of the number of productive unique TCRs and the result was subtracted from 1. Scalp TCRbeta sequences were cross-referenced with sorted blood CD4 and CD8 repertoires so that the CD4 or CD8 identity of scalp clones could be inferred. TCRdb retrieved this table from immuneACCESS and kept in-frame rearrangements only. Not all clones are present; in checked studies, unresolved V genes account for under half, and no reason is known for the remainder. V and J calls and clone size are copied from that table; D and trimming were computed from the DNA. The sample table contains hundreds of thousands of clones; only one count was recorded for around two fifths of them. 0.48% of the sample goes to the ten largest clones.

In the paper's terms, the treatment or condition label means: oral pan-JAK inhibitor, 5-10 mg twice daily. Lesional scalp punch biopsies and peripheral blood were obtained from alopecia areata patients. PBMCs were separated by density centrifugation and stained for CD3, CD4 and CD8, after which CD4+ and CD8+ T cells were sorted on a FACSAria. The CDR3 runs 16 amino acids, cysteine and phenylalanine included. The read is trimmed to its CDR3 DNA, 48 bases read in frame from base 1. V drops 3 bases and J drops 1 base, leaving 14 bases in between. CDR1 is given as MNHEY and CDR2 as SMNVEV, both from the germline V gene (reference sequence).

The source was CD4+ T cells sorted from blood, collected around week 30, from a patient treated with tofacitinib. The TCR comes from a human donor with alopecia areata. The chain links TRBV27 with TRBJ2-3; a tentative D call is TRBD2 (5 bases match). The CDR3 reads as follows: CASSFRLPAGTDTQYF. The DNA sequence reads TGTGCCAGCAGTTTCCGTCTTCCAGCGGGCACAGATACGCAGTATTTT.